This T cell receptor (beta chain) was profiled in a study of blood T cell repertoires in COVID-19. The wider study: COVID-19 samples collected from the United States, Italy and Spain covered acute and convalescent phases. T cells, B-cell-depleted T cells, or PBMCs supplied cDNA or gDNA.

Deletions cut 6 bases from V and 2 bases from J, with 13 bases between. This CDR3 has 14 amino acids. Germline V gene sequence: CDR1 MRHNA, CDR2 SNTAGT. Original handling: Estimated nucleated cell counts came from reference gene primer amplification. Assay used: immunoSEQ multiplex PCR; TCRdb lists only in-frame clones, some missing. The V and J calls and the clone size are those of that table, but D and trimming were determined from the DNA. The sample shows 75,000 to 95,000 clones, 70% to 90% of them seen only once. This clone appeared once. This sequence was found in an elderly man with active or convalescent COVID-19. The material sequenced was peripheral blood. The chain has TRBV6-4 and TRBJ1-2; the D is unclear. The CDR3 here is CASSPDGENYGYTF. CDR3 DNA: TGTGCCAGCAGCCCGGACGGGGAAAACTATGGCTACACCTTC.